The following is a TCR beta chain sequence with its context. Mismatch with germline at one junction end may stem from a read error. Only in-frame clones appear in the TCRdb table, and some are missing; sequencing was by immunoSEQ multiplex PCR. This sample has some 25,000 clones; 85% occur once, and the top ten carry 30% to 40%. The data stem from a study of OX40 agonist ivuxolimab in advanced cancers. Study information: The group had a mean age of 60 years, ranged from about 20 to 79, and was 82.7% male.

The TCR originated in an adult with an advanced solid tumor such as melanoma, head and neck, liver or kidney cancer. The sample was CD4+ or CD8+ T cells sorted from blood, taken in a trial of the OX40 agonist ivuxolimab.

In nucleotides, the CDR3 is TGTGCCAGCACCGTAGGGGGGGGCGGTACTTCACCCCTCCACTTT. Translating gives CASTVGGGGTSPLHF. The rearrangement links TRBV9 to TRBJ1-6; D perhaps matches TRBD1 (6 bases). This CDR3 has 15 amino acids. The germline V gene has CDR1 SGDLS and CDR2 YYNGEE.